This entry describes one T cell receptor beta chain. Using immunoSEQ multiplex PCR, the repertoire was profiled, and TCRdb retains in-frame clones only, with some absent. The table records 84,000 or so clones, over 85% of them present only once. The length of the CDR3 is 15 residues. Germline V gene sequence: CDR1 KGHSH, CDR2 LQKENI. Trimming cost V 0 bases and J 4 bases, with 12 bases left between them. The data originate from a study of identifying expanded T cells in peripheral blood. The gene calls are TRBV18 and TRBJ1-1; no definite D call. Sequencing was performed on blood. The sequence derives from a person aged 18-70 years in good health. The CDR3 coding sequence is TGTGCCAGCTCACCACCGATCAAGCCGGGCACTGAAGCTTTCTTT. Protein sequence: CASSPPIKPGTEAFF.